What follows are 7 T cell receptor beta chains derived from one specimen sequenced in a study of blood T cell repertoires in COVID-19. The data were produced by immunoSEQ multiplex PCR, yet TCRdb's version contains in-frame clones alone and is incomplete. The sample shows about 100,000 clones, about 80% of them seen only once. Specimen: peripheral blood. Receptors were obtained from a woman between 65 and 79 years old with acute or convalescent COVID-19.

The chain is built from TRBV24-1 and TRBJ2-2, with 8 bases that match TRBD1. The germline V gene encodes CDR1 KGHDR and CDR2 SFDVKD. The CDR3 is 15 residues long. V gave up 5 bases and J gave up 4 bases; unmatched junction bases: 5. The CDR3 DNA sequence: TGTGCCACCAGTGCGCCACAGGGGGGCACCGGGGAGCTGTTTTTT. Translating it yields CATSAPQGGTGELFF.

The chain combines TRBV24-1 with TRBJ1-3, with 10 bases identical to TRBD1. This CDR3 is 16 amino acids long. Germline V gene data show CDR1 as KGHDR and CDR2 as SFDVKD. Unmatched junction bases numbered 11, after V lost 9 bases and J lost 4 bases. CDR3 bases: TGTGCCACCGTACGGACAGGGGGTTTGGAAGGAAACACCATATATTTT. Translating gives CATVRTGGLEGNTIYF.

This clone was seen a handful of times. This chain uses TRBV11-2 with TRBJ2-7, with a possible D match to TRBD1 (5 bases). The CDR3 spans 13 residues. Trimming took 3 bases from V and 2 from J, leaving 8 bases between them. Germline CDR1 SGHAT, CDR2 FQNNGV. DNA for the CDR3: TGTGCCAGCAGCTTGGCACAGGCCTACGAGCAGTACGTC. As protein: CASSLAQAYEQYV.

The chain joins TRBV15 to TRBJ1-4; D is undetermined. The CDR3 has 15 residues. Trimming removed 0 bases from V and 8 bases from J, with 13 bases in between. Per the germline V gene, CDR1 is LNHNV and CDR2 is YYDKDF (reference sequence). CDR3 in DNA: TGTGCCACCAGCAGAGATCTAGACGTACGGGAAAAACTGTTTTTT. Translated, it gives CATSRDLDVREKLFF.

This rearrangement joins TRBV9 to TRBJ2-2, with D unclear. Trimming took off 4 bases at V and 4 bases at J, with 17 bases between the two ends. The CDR3 consists of 16 residues. CDR1 is SGDLS and CDR2 is YYNGEE in the germline V gene. The CDR3 sequence: CASSPRIGSSTGELFF. For the CDR3, the DNA is TGTGCCAGCAGCCCCCGTATCGGGTCAAGCACCGGGGAGCTGTTTTTT.

The rearrangement joins TRBV12-5 to TRBJ2-7; tentative D call: TRBD2 (5 bases). The ends were cut back, 3 bases at V and 2 bases at J, with 20 bases in the middle. CDR3 size: 17 residues. Germline CDR1 and CDR2: LGHNT and FRNRAP. The CDR3 DNA reads TGTGCTAGTGGTTTAGGCCCCCGGGATCCCGGAACCTACGAGCAGTACTTC. Translating gives CASGLGPRDPGTYEQYF.

With respect to this clone: At one end the junction does not follow the germline gene, possibly because of a read error. The genes are TRBV6-6 and TRBJ1-2; D may be TRBD1 (6 bases). Germline-derived CDR1 and CDR2 are MNHNY and SVGAGI (reference sequence). The CDR3 consists of 13 residues. CDR3 in amino acids: CASSYSLTGQWSF. The CDR3, as DNA: TGTGCCAGCAGTTACTCCTTAACTGGACAGTGGAGCTTC.